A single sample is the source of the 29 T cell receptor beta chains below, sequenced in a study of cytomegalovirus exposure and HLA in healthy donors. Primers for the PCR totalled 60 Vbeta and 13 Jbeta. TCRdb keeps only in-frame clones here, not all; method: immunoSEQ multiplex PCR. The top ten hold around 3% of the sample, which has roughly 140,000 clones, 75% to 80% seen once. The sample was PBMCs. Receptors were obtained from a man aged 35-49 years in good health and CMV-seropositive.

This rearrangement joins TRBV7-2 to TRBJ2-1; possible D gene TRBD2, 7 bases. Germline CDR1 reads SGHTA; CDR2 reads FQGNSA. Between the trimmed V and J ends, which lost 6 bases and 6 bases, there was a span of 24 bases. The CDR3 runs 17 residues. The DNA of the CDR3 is TGTGCCAGCAGAGGGGGAGGGCTTGAGACTTCGCTCAATGAGCAGTTCTTC. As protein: CASRGGGLETSLNEQFF.

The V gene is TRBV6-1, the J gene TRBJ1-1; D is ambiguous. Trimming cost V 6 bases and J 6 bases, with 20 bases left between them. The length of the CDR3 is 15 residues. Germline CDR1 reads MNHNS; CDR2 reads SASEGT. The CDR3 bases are TGTGCCAGCAGGATAGGCGAGGTTGTGGTTGCTGAAGCTTTCTTT. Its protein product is CASRIGEVVVAEAFF.

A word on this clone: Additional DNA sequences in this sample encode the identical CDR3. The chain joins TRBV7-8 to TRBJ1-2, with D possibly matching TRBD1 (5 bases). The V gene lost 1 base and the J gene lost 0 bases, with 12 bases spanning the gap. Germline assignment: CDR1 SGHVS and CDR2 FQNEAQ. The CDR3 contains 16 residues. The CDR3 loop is CASSLGPAGPNYGYTF. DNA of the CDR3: TGTGCCAGCAGCTTAGGACCTGCGGGACCTAACTATGGCTACACCTTC.

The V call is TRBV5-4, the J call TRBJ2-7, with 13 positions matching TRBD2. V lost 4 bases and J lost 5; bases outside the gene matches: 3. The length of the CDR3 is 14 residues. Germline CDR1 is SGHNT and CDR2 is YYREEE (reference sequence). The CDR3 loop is CASSRGLAGDEQYF. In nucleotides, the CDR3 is TGTGCCAGCAGCCGCGGACTAGCGGGAGACGAGCAGTACTTC.

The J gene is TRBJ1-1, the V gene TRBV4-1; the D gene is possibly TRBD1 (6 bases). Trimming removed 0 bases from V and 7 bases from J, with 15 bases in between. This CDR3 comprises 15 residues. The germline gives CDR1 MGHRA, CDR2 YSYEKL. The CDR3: CASSQEGQNIREAFF. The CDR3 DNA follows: TGCGCCAGCAGCCAAGAGGGACAAAATATTCGTGAAGCTTTCTTT.

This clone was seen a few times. The CDR3 nucleotides read TGTGCCAGCACCTTGACAGGGGGCGCTGCGGCAGATACGCAGTATTTT. Encoded protein: CASTLTGGAAADTQYF. V is TRBV9 and J is TRBJ2-3, with 10 bases lining up with TRBD1. Per germline, CDR1 SGDLS and CDR2 YYNGEE. The CDR3 has 16 amino acids. Trimming cost V 6 bases and J 4 bases; bases outside gene matches: 11.

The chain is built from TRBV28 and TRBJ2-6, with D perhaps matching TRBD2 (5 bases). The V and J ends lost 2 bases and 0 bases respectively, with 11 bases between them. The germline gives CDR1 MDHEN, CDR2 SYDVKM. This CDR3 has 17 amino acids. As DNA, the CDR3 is TGTGCCAGCAGTTTAGCGGGTCTGGGCTCTGGGGCCAACGTCCTGACTTTC. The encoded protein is CASSLAGLGSGANVLTF.

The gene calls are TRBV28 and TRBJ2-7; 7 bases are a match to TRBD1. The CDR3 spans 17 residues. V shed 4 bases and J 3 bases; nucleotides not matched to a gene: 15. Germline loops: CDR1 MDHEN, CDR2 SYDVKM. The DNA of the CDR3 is TGTGCCAGCAGTTCAACGACAGGGCCCTCCATAAGCTACGAGCAGTACTTC. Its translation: CASSSTTGPSISYEQYF.

The CDR3 loop reads CASRAGQGGLHMNTEAFF. CDR3 nucleotides: TGTGCCAGCAGGGCGGGACAGGGAGGACTCCACATGAACACTGAAGCTTTCTTT. The V call is TRBV2, the J call TRBJ1-1; 9 bases are shared with TRBD1. The CDR3 covers 18 residues. Trimming at V came to 6 bases and at J to 0 bases, leaving 14 bases not matched to a gene. Germline loops: CDR1 SNHLY, CDR2 FYNNEI.

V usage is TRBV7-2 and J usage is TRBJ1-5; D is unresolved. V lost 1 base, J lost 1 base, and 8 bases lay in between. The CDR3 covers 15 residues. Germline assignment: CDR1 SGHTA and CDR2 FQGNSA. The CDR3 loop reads CASSLGGGSNQPQHF. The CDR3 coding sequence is TGTGCCAGCAGCTTAGGGGGAGGAAGCAATCAGCCCCAGCATTTT.

The DNA for the CDR3 is TGTGCCAGCAGCTCAAGGGGGGGCTTAGATAATTCACCCCTCCACTTT. Protein product: CASSSRGGLDNSPLHF. The J gene is TRBJ1-6, the V gene TRBV5-5, with D possibly being TRBD1 (6 bases). CDR3 length equals 16 residues. V was cut by 3 bases and J by 5 bases, with 15 bases left in between. The germline gives CDR1 SGHKS, CDR2 YYEKEE (reference sequence).

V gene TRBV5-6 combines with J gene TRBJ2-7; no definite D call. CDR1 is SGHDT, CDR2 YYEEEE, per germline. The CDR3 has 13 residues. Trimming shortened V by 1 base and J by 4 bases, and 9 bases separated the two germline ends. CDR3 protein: CASSLRFPYEQYF. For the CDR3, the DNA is TGTGCCAGCAGCTTGCGGTTTCCTTACGAGCAGTACTTC.

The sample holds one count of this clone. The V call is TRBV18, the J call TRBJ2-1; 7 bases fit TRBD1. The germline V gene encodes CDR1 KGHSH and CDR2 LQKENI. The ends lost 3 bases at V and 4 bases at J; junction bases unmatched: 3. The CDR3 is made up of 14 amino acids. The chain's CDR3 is CASSPAGGYNEQFF. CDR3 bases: TGTGCCAGCTCACCGGCAGGGGGTTACAATGAGCAGTTCTTC.

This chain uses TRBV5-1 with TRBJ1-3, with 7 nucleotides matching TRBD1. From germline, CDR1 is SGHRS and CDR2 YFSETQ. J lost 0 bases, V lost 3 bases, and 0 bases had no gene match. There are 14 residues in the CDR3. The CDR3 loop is CASSSGGSGNTIYF. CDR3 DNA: TGCGCCAGCAGCTCAGGGGGCTCTGGAAACACCATATATTTT.

CDR3 in amino acids: CASSSPGLAGGPQETQYF. The CDR3 coding sequence is TGTGCCAGCAGCTCACCGGGACTAGCGGGAGGGCCTCAAGAGACCCAGTACTTC. This chain joins TRBV5-4 and TRBJ2-5, with TRBD2 identical over 16 bases. V shed 3 bases, J shed 2 bases, and the junction held 7 bases outside the gene matches. CDR1 is SGHNT and CDR2 is YYREEE in the germline V gene (reference sequence). This CDR3 is built from 18 residues. Complete variable domain (other parts from reference TRBV5-4 and TRBJ2-5): ETGVTQSPTHLIKTRGQQVTLRCSSQSGHNTVSWYQQALGQGPQFIFQYYREEENGRGNFPPRFSGLQFPNYSSELNVNALELDDSALYLCASSSPGLAGGPQETQYFGPGTRLLVL.

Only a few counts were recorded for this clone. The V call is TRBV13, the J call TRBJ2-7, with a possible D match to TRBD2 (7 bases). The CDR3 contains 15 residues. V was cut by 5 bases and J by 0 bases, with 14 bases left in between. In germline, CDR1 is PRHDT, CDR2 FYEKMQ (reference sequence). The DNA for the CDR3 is TGTGCCAGCAGCCTCCTAGCGGACAGCTCCTACGAGCAGTACTTC. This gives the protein CASSLLADSSYEQYF. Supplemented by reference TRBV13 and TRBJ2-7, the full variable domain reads AAGVIQSPRHLIKEKRETATLKCYPIPRHDTVYWYQQGPGQDPQFLISFYEKMQSDKGSIPDRFSAQQFSDYHSELNMSSLELGDSALYFCASSLLADSSYEQYFGPGTRLTVT.

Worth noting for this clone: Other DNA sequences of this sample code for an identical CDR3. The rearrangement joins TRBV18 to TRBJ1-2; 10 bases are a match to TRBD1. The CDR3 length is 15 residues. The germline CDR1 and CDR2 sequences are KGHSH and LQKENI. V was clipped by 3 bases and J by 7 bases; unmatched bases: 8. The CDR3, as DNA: TGTGCCAGCTCACCCTCCGTCGGGACAGGGGTTGGCTACACCTTC. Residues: CASSPSVGTGVGYTF. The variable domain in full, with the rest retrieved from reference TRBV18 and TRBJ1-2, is NAGVMQNPRHLVRRRGQEARLRCSPMKGHSHVYWYRQLPEEGLKFMVYLQKENIIDESGMPKERFSAEFPKEGPSILRIQQVVRGDSAAYFCASSPSVGTGVGYTFGSGTRLTVV.

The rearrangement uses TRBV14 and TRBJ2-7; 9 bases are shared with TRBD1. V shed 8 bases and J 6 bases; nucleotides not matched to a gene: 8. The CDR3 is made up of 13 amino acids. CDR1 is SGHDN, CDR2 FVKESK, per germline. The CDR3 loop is CASSGQGMREQYF. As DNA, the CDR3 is TGTGCCAGCTCCGGACAGGGGATGCGCGAGCAGTACTTC.

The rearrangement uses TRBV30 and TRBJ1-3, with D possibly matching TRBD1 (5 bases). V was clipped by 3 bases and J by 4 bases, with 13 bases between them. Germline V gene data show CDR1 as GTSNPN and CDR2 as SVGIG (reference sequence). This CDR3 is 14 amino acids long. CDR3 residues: CAWSWGDRGNTIYF. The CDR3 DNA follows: TGTGCCTGGAGCTGGGGGGATAGAGGAAACACCATATATTTT.

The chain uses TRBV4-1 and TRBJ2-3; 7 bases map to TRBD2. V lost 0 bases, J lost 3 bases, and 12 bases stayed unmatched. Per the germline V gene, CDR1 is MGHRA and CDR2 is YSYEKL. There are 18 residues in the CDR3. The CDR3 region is CASSQERVVGGKTDTQYF. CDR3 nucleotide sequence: TGCGCCAGCAGCCAAGAACGTGTCGTGGGAGGGAAAACAGATACGCAGTATTTT.

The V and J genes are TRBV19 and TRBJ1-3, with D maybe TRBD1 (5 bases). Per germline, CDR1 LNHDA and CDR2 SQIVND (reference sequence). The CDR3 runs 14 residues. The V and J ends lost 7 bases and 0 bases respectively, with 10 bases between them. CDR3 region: CASTSDSSGNTIYF. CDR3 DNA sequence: TGTGCCAGTACTAGCGACAGCTCTGGAAACACCATATATTTT.

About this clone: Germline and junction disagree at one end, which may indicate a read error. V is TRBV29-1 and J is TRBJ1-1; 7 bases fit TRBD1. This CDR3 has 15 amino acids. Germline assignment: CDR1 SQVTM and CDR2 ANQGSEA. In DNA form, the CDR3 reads TGCAGCGTTCCTAGAGGGGGCGTAGGAGACACTGAAACTTTCTTT. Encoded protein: CSVPRGGVGDTETFF. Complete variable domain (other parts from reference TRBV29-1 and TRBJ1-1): SAVISQKPSRDICQRGTSLTIQCQVDSQVTMMFWYRQQPGQSLTLIATANQGSEATYESGFVIDKFPISRPNLTFSTLTVSNMSPEDSSIYLCSVPRGGVGDTETFFGQGTRLTVV.

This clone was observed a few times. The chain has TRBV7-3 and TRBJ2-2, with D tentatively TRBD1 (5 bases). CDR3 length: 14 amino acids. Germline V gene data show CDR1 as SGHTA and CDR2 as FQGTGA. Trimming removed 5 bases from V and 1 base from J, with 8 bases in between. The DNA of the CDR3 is TGTGCCAGCAGCCCTCAGGGGAACACCGGGGAGCTGTTTTTT. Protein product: CASSPQGNTGELFF. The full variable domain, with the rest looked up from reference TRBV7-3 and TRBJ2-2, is GAGVSQTPSNKVTEKGKYVELRCDPISGHTALYWYRQSLGQGPEFLIYFQGTGAADDSGLPNDRFFAVRPEGSVSTLKIQRTERGDSAVYLCASSPQGNTGELFFGEGSRLTVL.

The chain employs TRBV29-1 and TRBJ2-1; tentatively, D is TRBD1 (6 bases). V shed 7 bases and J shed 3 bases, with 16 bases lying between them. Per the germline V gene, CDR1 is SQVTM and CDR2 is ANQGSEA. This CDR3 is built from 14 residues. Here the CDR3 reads CSARPGQLYNEQFF. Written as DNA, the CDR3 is TGCAGCGCCCGACCGGGACAACTCTACAATGAGCAGTTCTTC.

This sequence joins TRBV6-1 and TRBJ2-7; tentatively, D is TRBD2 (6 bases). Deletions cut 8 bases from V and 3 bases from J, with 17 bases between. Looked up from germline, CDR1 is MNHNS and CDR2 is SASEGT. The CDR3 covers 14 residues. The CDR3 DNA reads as TGTGCCAGCGATCCGGGACTGGAACTCTACGAGCAGTACTTC. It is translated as CASDPGLELYEQYF.

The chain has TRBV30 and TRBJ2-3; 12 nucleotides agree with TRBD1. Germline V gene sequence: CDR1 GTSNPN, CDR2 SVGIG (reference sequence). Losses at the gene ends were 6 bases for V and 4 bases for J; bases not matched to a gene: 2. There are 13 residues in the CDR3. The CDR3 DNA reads TGTGCCTGCGGGGACAGGGGGCCAGATACGCAGTATTTT. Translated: CACGDRGPDTQYF.

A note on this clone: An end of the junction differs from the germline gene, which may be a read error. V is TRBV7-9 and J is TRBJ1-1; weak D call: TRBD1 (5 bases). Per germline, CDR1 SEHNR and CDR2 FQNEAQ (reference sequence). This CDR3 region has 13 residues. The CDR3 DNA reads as TGTTCCAGCAGCCCCCGGGGGGGGACTGAAGCTTTCTTT. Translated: CSSSPRGGTEAFF. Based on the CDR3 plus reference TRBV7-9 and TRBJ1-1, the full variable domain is DTGVSQNPRHKITKRGQNVTFRCDPISEHNRLYWYRQTLGQGPEFLTYFQNEAQLEKSRLLSDRFSAERPKGSFSTLEIQRTEQGDSAMYLCSSSPRGGTEAFFGQGTRLTVV.

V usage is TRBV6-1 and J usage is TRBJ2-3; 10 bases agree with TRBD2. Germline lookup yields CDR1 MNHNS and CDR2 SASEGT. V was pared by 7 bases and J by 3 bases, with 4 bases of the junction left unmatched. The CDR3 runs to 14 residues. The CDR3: CASKSGRETDTQYF. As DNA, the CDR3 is TGTGCCAGCAAAAGCGGGAGGGAAACAGATACGCAGTATTTT.

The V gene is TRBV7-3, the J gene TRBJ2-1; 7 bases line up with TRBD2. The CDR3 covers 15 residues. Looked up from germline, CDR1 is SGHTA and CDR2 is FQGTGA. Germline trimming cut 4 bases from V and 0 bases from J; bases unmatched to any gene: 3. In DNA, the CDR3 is TGTGCCAGCAGCTCGACTAGCTACTCCTACAATGAGCAGTTCTTC. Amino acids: CASSSTSYSYNEQFF.